This T cell receptor beta chain was identified during a study of OX40 agonist ivuxolimab in advanced cancers. Study background: Patients' therapy was ivuxolimab, an antibody that acts as an agonist of OX40 (CD134). The study reported partial responses in three patients: one hepatocellular carcinoma, two cutaneous melanoma.

The repertoire was sequenced with immunoSEQ multiplex PCR; TCRdb's copy has only in-frame clones and lacks some. Here the sample spans around 60,000 clones, around 90% being singletons. Findings and limits, study-wide: Specificity for antigen went undetermined in the expanded peripheral T cells. Fewer expanded clones were found on average in CD4+ than in CD8+ T cells.

This CDR3 is built from 13 residues. V dropped 1 base and J dropped 6 bases, with 7 bases sitting between them. Germline V gives CDR1 LGHNA, CDR2 YSLEER. A word on this clone: Its antigen is undetermined.

The chain employs TRBV4-3 and TRBJ2-1; D remains unclear. This specimen was CD4+ or CD8+ T cells sorted from blood, taken in a trial of the OX40 agonist ivuxolimab. This TCR came from an adult with an advanced solid tumor such as melanoma, head and neck, liver or kidney cancer. The CDR3 bases are TGCGCCAGCAGCCAAGGGATCTCCAATGAGCAGTTCTTC. It codes for CASSQGISNEQFF.